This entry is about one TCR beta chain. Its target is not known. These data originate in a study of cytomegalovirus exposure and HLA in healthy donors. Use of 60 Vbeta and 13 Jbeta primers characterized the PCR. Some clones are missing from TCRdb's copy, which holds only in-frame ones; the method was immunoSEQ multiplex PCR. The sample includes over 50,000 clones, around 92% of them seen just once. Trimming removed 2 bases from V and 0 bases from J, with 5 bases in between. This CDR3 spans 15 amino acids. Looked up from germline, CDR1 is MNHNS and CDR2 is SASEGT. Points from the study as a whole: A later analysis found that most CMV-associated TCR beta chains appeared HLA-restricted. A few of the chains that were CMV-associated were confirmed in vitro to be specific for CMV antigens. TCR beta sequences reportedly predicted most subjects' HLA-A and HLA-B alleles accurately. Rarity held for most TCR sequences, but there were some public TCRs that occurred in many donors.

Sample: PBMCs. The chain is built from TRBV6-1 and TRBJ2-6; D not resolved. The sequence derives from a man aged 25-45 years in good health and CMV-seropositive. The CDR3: CASSEPGSGANVLTF. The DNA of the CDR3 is TGTGCCAGCAGTGAACCAGGCTCTGGGGCCAACGTCCTGACTTTC.